The T cell receptor (beta chain) under discussion was sequenced for a study of blood T cell repertoires in COVID-19. Overall study context: PBMCs, B-cell-depleted T cells, or T cells were the source of the cDNA or gDNA that made up the material.

The CDR3 runs to 16 residues. Germline values: CDR1 MGHDK, CDR2 SYGVNS. The V gene lost 8 bases and the J gene lost 5 bases, with 24 bases spanning the gap. The repertoire was sequenced with immunoSEQ multiplex PCR; TCRdb's copy has only in-frame clones and lacks some. Of more than 35,000 clones listed, around nine tenths are singletons. This clone showed up just a few times. The clonotype originates from a human donor in a cohort sampled during active COVID-19. Material for sequencing was peripheral blood. The chain has TRBV25-1 and TRBJ1-2, with a weak D call TRBD1 (5 bases). In DNA form, the CDR3 reads TGTGCCAGCGGAGCCGCGGGGGGTACGGAACCTTATGGCTACACCTTC. Amino acids: CASGAAGGTEPYGYTF.